The source of this T cell receptor beta chain is a study of Graves' ophthalmopathy and Graves' hyperthyroidism (dated by TCRdb to 2016 to 2018). Broadly, across the study: Peripheral blood was collected at initial diagnosis, before any treatment. In about six hyperthyroidism patients, T-cell repertoires of thyroid tissue and blood were compared. After sampling, hyperthyroidism patients received methimazole starting at 30 mg daily, and ophthalmopathy patients received high-dose intravenous methylprednisolone. A discovery set of 100 patients (43 ophthalmopathy, 55 to 65 stable hyperthyroidism) was enrolled to explore V-J signatures distinguishing ophthalmopathy from hyperthyroidism. The roughly 91 discovery patients were randomly split 7:3 into training and test sets. The study used signatures of the TCR beta repertoire to tell Graves' ophthalmopathy apart from Graves' hyperthyroidism and to predict which patients would progress to ophthalmopathy. An independent validation cohort was composed of some 19 hyperthyroidism patients and 17 patients who later progressed from hyperthyroidism to ophthalmopathy. In total, approximately 130 blood samples were TCR-sequenced: 43 ophthalmopathy, some 75 hyperthyroidism and about 17 hyperthyroidism-to-ophthalmopathy patients. The study at large found these results: Most expanded thyroid clonotypes with frequency above 0.001 were also detected in blood, suggesting blood repertoires may reflect the thyroid immune response. In validation, the model predicted ophthalmopathy progression with about 64% sensitivity and approximately 75% specificity; fewer than 15 predicted patients were CT-confirmed with GO in a median of around 6 months. In cross-validation, the 13-signature model distinguished ophthalmopathy from stable hyperthyroidism with 85% to 90% sensitivity and approximately 81% specificity, and in the test set the corresponding values were approximately 80% and 68%. Sample size was not predetermined statistically, and investigators were not blinded to group allocation.

For repertoire sequencing, TCR beta CDR3 regions were amplified from RNA transcripts. A first-round RT-PCR used HTBI primers with the Qiagen OneStep RT-PCR kit, followed by a second-round multiplex PCR, size selection and purification. Libraries were sequenced on an Illumina HiSeq2000 using paired-end 100 bp reads. The paper's processing steps were these. SOAPnuke was used to process the reads, throwing out any read that had adapters, had uncalled bases, had a mean Phred below 15, or lacked an exact constant-primer or identifier match. COPE v1.2.5 was used to merge high-quality paired reads. Each unique nucleotide sequence was treated as a clonotype, and MiTCR v1.1 was used to align the clonotypes to the IMGT TRB V, D and J references. Only V-J combinations with frequency above 0.0001 were analysed, covering around 99% of repertoires. A TCR clonal expansion and chaos score per V-J combination was defined as the ratio of F50 clonal expansion to chaos observed in the TCRdist matrix. Features were reduced by Welch's t-statistics and random forest to 10 to 15 V-J combinations, which fed a naive Bayes classifier. The Morisita-Horn index was used to measure how similar the thyroid and blood repertoires were. Using fastp trimming at Q25 and MiXCR clonotype assembly, TCRdb reanalyzed the public sequencing data and kept in-frame beta chains. Entries are consolidated by CDR3 protein sequence, retaining the most common genes and DNA. The V and J calls come from TCRdb's annotation, not from the publication. Across this sample there are 200,000 to 250,000 distinct CDR3 sequences, with 29% seen only once. The leading ten clones occupy about 9.1% of the sample.

This clonotype was counted many times. Its antigen remains unidentified. The record has no base qualities; no much larger clone is one base away. The ophthalmopathy patients had moderately to severely active disease, with a Clinical Activity Score of 3 or higher, a NOSPECS grade of 4 or higher, and a disease duration of less than 3 months. Patients were excluded if they had other autoimmune diseases, uncontrolled infections, pregnancy or lactation. Clinical symptoms, serum thyroxine, TRAb, thyroid ultrasound and orbital computed tomography formed the basis of the diagnosis. PBMCs were isolated from about 9.2 ml of fresh peripheral blood by Ficoll-Paque density gradient centrifugation. Trizol reagent was used to extract the total RNA, and its quality was then checked on an Agilent 2100 Bioanalyzer. The CDR1 and CDR2 encoded by the germline V gene are MGHRA and YSYEKL. The CDR3 runs 17 residues from the cysteine to the phenylalanine. The CDR3 DNA has 51 bases and is translated from base 1. V gives up 0 bases and J gives up 4 bases, and the segment between their germline ends measures 16 bases.

This clonotype was obtained from a man aged 50-60 years with Graves' ophthalmopathy. Donor details come from another sample of the same person, matched by shared clones. The specimen was peripheral blood. Rearrangement joined TRBV4-1 to TRBJ1-5, and the D gene may be TRBD1, 5 bases matching. CDR3 sequence: CASSQDGTRPGNQPQHF. Read as DNA, the sequence is TGCGCCAGCAGCCAAGATGGGACCCGGCCCGGTAATCAGCCCCAGCATTTT.